These T cell receptor beta chains were read from a single sample in a study of CD8+CD57+ T cells in acquired aplastic anemia. In TCRdb, the reads were re-called with MiXCR into one record per CDR3 protein. The table has 120,000 or so distinct CDR3 sequences, less than 50% seen once. Sequencing used sorted CD4+, CD8+, or CD8+CD57+ T cells (not recorded which) from PBMCs. These receptors were obtained from a human donor with aplastic anemia. The CDR3 runs from the conserved cysteine through the conserved F or W. The order of the fields is D gene, V gene, J gene, clone size, CDR3 DNA, CDR3 protein. The D gene is left open where the match is weak. Expanded clones get a size class; other rows say once, few or many, or leave the size out.

D: .
V: TRBV25-1
J: TRBJ1-6
size: .
DNA: TGTGCCAGCAGTGGGACCTCGTTGGCAGCCTCTAAAAATTCACCCCTCCACTTT
CDR3: CASSGTSLAASKNSPLHF

D: .
V: TRBV7-6
J: TRBJ2-3
size: many
DNA: TGTGCCAGCAGCCTATCCTCAGATACGCAGTATTTT
CDR3: CASSLSSDTQYF

D: TRBD1
V: TRBV19
J: TRBJ1-2
size: .
DNA: TGTGCCAGCAGTCCTGGGACAGGGGTCCACACCTTC
CDR3: CASSPGTGVHTF

D: .
V: TRBV7-9
J: TRBJ2-7
size: .
DNA: TGTGCCAGCACCTGGGCCTCCCGGCTAGGGGAGCAGTACTTC
CDR3: CASTWASRLGEQYF

D: .
V: TRBV10-3
J: TRBJ2-3
size: few
DNA: TGTGCCATCAGCCGGGACGGGGTCCTGAGTACAGATACGCAGTATTTT
CDR3: CAISRDGVLSTDTQYF

D: .
V: TRBV7-2
J: TRBJ1-1
size: many
DNA: TGTGCCAGCAGCTTGAAGGGGGACACTGAAGCTTTCTTT
CDR3: CASSLKGDTEAFF

D: TRBD1
V: TRBV9
J: TRBJ1-2
size: many
DNA: TGTGCCAGCAGCGTGGGGACAGGGGACTATGGCTACACCTTC
CDR3: CASSVGTGDYGYTF

D: .
V: TRBV19
J: TRBJ1-5
size: .
DNA: TGTGCCAGTAGCCGATACGATCAGCCCCAGCATTTT
CDR3: CASSRYDQPQHF

D: .
V: TRBV7-2
J: TRBJ2-5
size: .
DNA: TGTGCCAGCAGCCAGGACAACGTCCTCGGAGAGACCCAGTACTTC
CDR3: CASSQDNVLGETQYF

D: .
V: TRBV5-1
J: TRBJ1-1
size: .
DNA: TGCGCCAGCAGCTTCCCCGACAGAAACACTGAAGCTTTCTTT
CDR3: CASSFPDRNTEAFF

D: TRBD2
V: TRBV24-1
J: TRBJ2-3
size: once
DNA: TGTGCCACCAGTGGCAGGCTAGCGGGAGTAGATACGCAGTATTTT
CDR3: CATSGRLAGVDTQYF

D: .
V: TRBV12-3/TRBV12-4
J: TRBJ2-7
size: many
DNA: TGTGCCAGCAGTTTAGGGGGAGGGGGCCTCGAGCAGTACTTC
CDR3: CASSLGGGGLEQYF

D: .
V: TRBV10-3
J: TRBJ2-1
size: .
DNA: TGTGCCATCAGTGAGGAGGGGGGAGGGAATGAGCAGTTCTTC
CDR3: CAISEEGGGNEQFF

D: TRBD1
V: TRBV2
J: TRBJ1-4
size: .
DNA: TGTGCCAGCAGTGGACAGGGGACTAATGAAAAACTGTTTTTT
CDR3: CASSGQGTNEKLFF

D: .
V: TRBV24-1
J: TRBJ1-4
size: few
DNA: TGTGCCACCAGTGCCGTGGGAGTGAGTGAAAAACTGTTTTTT
CDR3: CATSAVGVSEKLFF

D: .
V: TRBV12-3/TRBV12-4
J: TRBJ1-1
size: many
DNA: TGTGCCAGCAGTTTTTTCGGGAACACTGAAGCTTTCTTT
CDR3: CASSFFGNTEAFF

D: .
V: TRBV15
J: TRBJ2-7
size: .
DNA: TGTGCCACCAGCAGGGGGGACAACTCCTACGAGCAGTACTTC
CDR3: CATSRGDNSYEQYF

D: .
V: TRBV2
J: TRBJ1-6
size: many
DNA: TGTGCCAGCAGGGCTGTTGAGGCGAGCTCCTATAATTCACCCCTCCACTTT
CDR3: CASRAVEASSYNSPLHF

D: TRBD1
V: TRBV19
J: TRBJ2-7
size: .
DNA: TGTGCCAGTAGTATAGTGGGACAGGGGTCCTACGAGCAGTACTTC
CDR3: CASSIVGQGSYEQYF

D: .
V: TRBV10-2
J: TRBJ1-5
size: few
DNA: TGCGCCAGCAAGGCTCAGGGTCTTCAGCCCCAGCATTTT
CDR3: CASKAQGLQPQHF

D: .
V: TRBV12-3/TRBV12-4
J: TRBJ1-2
size: .
DNA: TGTGCCAGCACCTCCGAGGGCAGTTCTGGCTACACCTTC
CDR3: CASTSEGSSGYTF

D: .
V: TRBV4-2
J: TRBJ2-3
size: many
DNA: TGTGCCAGCAGCCTTTACCAGGGTACCACAACAGATACGCAGTATTTT
CDR3: CASSLYQGTTTDTQYF

D: .
V: TRBV30
J: TRBJ1-1
size: few
DNA: TGTCCCTGGAGGGTCGGCGCCCGAGCAACTGAAGCTTTCTTT
CDR3: CPWRVGARATEAFF

D: TRBD2
V: TRBV19
J: TRBJ2-1
size: many
DNA: TGTGCCAGTAGTATAGCGTCGTTGGCGGGGGGGCAGTTCTTC
CDR3: CASSIASLAGGQFF

D: TRBD2
V: TRBV24-1
J: TRBJ2-3
size: few
DNA: TGTGCCACCGGGACTAGCGGTACAGATACGCAGTATTTT
CDR3: CATGTSGTDTQYF

D: .
V: TRBV10-3
J: TRBJ1-1
size: .
DNA: TGTGCCATCAGTGAGTCATCGGTATCAGAAGCTTTCTTT
CDR3: CAISESSVSEAFF

D: .
V: TRBV25-1
J: TRBJ1-6
size: .
DNA: TGTGCCAGCAGTGAATTGGGGAGATCACCCCTCCACTTT
CDR3: CASSELGRSPLHF

D: .
V: TRBV10-2
J: TRBJ1-2
size: .
DNA: TGCGCCAGCAGCGGGCCGACTAACTATGGCTGCACCTTC
CDR3: CASSGPTNYGCTF

D: .
V: TRBV27
J: TRBJ1-5
size: many
DNA: TGTGCCAGCAGTCCCTTGACAGGTTCCGGGTTTGGCAATCAGCCCCAGCATTTT
CDR3: CASSPLTGSGFGNQPQHF

D: TRBD2
V: TRBV19
J: TRBJ2-1
size: many
DNA: TGTGCCAGTAGTATGCAAGCGGGGGGGCCCTACAATGAGCAGTTCTTC
CDR3: CASSMQAGGPYNEQFF

D: .
V: TRBV19
J: TRBJ1-4
size: once
DNA: TGTGCCAGCCGGCGTGGCGGGGTGGGAACACTGTTTTTT
CDR3: CASRRGGVGTLFF

D: .
V: TRBV5-1
J: TRBJ1-1
size: .
DNA: TGCGCCAGCAGCGCCAGGGGCTTTAATTCTGAAGCTCCCTTT
CDR3: CASSARGFNSEAPF

D: TRBD1
V: TRBV4-2
J: TRBJ1-1
size: many
DNA: TGTGCCAGCAGCCCGGGACAGGGGGCGCTGGGCACTGAAGCTTTCTTT
CDR3: CASSPGQGALGTEAFF

D: .
V: TRBV6-5
J: TRBJ1-2
size: many
DNA: TGTGCCAGCAGTTTATTTAGGGATAACTATGGCTACACCTTC
CDR3: CASSLFRDNYGYTF

D: TRBD1
V: TRBV19
J: TRBJ1-2
size: many
DNA: TGTGCCAGTAGTATCGGGACAGGGCCCTACACCTTC
CDR3: CASSIGTGPYTF

D: TRBD2
V: TRBV28
J: TRBJ2-3
size: .
DNA: TGTGCCAGCAGTTTAACAGCGGGGACCCATAATTTT
CDR3: CASSLTAGTHNF

D: TRBD1
V: TRBV24-1
J: TRBJ2-5
size: .
DNA: TGTGCCACCAGTGATTCCGCGGACAGGGGAGGAGAGACCCAGTACTTC
CDR3: CATSDSADRGGETQYF

D: .
V: TRBV7-9
J: TRBJ1-3
size: many
DNA: TGTGCCAGCAGCGGGTCCGGAGGCACCTCTGGAAACACCATATATTTT
CDR3: CASSGSGGTSGNTIYF

D: .
V: TRBV7-2
J: TRBJ1-6
size: many
DNA: TGTGCCAGCAGCCACTCCAGCTCCTATAATTCACCCCTCCACTTT
CDR3: CASSHSSSYNSPLHF

D: .
V: TRBV24-1
J: TRBJ2-6
size: many
DNA: TGTGCCACCCTTCCCTCTGGGGCCAACGTCCTGACTTTC
CDR3: CATLPSGANVLTF

D: .
V: TRBV5-1
J: TRBJ2-3
size: many
DNA: TGCGCCAGCAGCTTGGGGGACACAGATACGCAGTATTTT
CDR3: CASSLGDTDTQYF

D: .
V: TRBV12-3/TRBV12-4
J: TRBJ1-2
size: many
DNA: TGTGCCAGCAGTACAACCCCGGGTCCATGGGGCTACACCTTC
CDR3: CASSTTPGPWGYTF

D: TRBD2
V: TRBV19
J: TRBJ2-3
size: many
DNA: TGTGCCAGTAGTCCTCACTTAGCGGGGACCCACACAGATACGCAGTATTTT
CDR3: CASSPHLAGTHTDTQYF

D: .
V: TRBV7-2
J: TRBJ1-4
size: many
DNA: TGTGCCAGCAGTGCGACGGGACGGGCTAATGAAAAACTGTTTTTT
CDR3: CASSATGRANEKLFF

D: .
V: TRBV7-8
J: TRBJ1-3
size: many
DNA: TGTGCCAGCAGCGCCGACAGGTCCACTGGAAACACCATATATTTT
CDR3: CASSADRSTGNTIYF

D: .
V: TRBV5-6
J: TRBJ2-5
size: many
DNA: TGTGCCAGCTTCCGAGGGGGACTGATCAGGGGGGAGACCCAGTACTTC
CDR3: CASFRGGLIRGETQYF

D: .
V: TRBV19
J: TRBJ1-1
size: .
DNA: TGTGCCAGTAGTATGAGGGGGAGTCGCCACACTGAAGCTTTCTTT
CDR3: CASSMRGSRHTEAFF

D: TRBD2
V: TRBV7-9
J: TRBJ2-1
size: many
DNA: TGTGCCAGCAGCTACCCCTCTCTAGCGGGGGATGACAATGAGCAGTTCTTC
CDR3: CASSYPSLAGDDNEQFF

D: TRBD1
V: TRBV5-1
J: TRBJ1-1
size: many
DNA: TGCGCCAGCAGCCCAATTCAGGGGGCGAGCACTGAAGCTTTCTTT
CDR3: CASSPIQGASTEAFF

D: .
V: TRBV6-2/TRBV6-3
J: TRBJ2-7
size: .
DNA: TGTGCCAGCAGTTACCGGGACAAACCCTACGAGCAGTACTTC
CDR3: CASSYRDKPYEQYF

D: .
V: TRBV7-7
J: TRBJ2-5
size: many
DNA: TGTGCCAGCAGCCCCCGGGAAGGGGCCCAGTACTTC
CDR3: CASSPREGAQYF

D: .
V: TRBV6-5
J: TRBJ2-7
size: many
DNA: TGTGCCAGCAGCGAAACCCCGTACGAGCAGTACTTC
CDR3: CASSETPYEQYF

D: TRBD1
V: TRBV4-1
J: TRBJ2-5
size: many
DNA: TGCGCCAGCAGCCGGACAGGCCAAGAGACCCAGTACTTC
CDR3: CASSRTGQETQYF